The clone carrying this T cell receptor (beta chain) was seen a single time. Only in-frame clones appear in the TCRdb table, and some are missing; sequencing was by immunoSEQ multiplex PCR. The table lists 25,000 to 35,000 clones, 82% of them singletons. The data stem from a study of human CD4 T cells and Enterobacteriaceae. Germline CDR1 and CDR2: LNHNV and YYDKDF (reference sequence). The V end lost 0 bases, the J end lost 5 bases, and 7 bases lay between the germline ends. This CDR3 region has 13 residues. All CD4+ cells other than CD45RA+CCR7+CD95- naive cells were sorted as memory, over 95% pure. Swiss blood donation centers supplied the healthy donor blood.

This clonotype was obtained from a human donor in good health. Sequencing used memory CD4+ T cells from blood. The chain carries TRBV15 and TRBJ2-5; D not certain. The CDR3 DNA is TGTGCCACCAGCAGAGATGAACGTGAGACCCAGTACTTC. Translation gives CATSRDERETQYF.